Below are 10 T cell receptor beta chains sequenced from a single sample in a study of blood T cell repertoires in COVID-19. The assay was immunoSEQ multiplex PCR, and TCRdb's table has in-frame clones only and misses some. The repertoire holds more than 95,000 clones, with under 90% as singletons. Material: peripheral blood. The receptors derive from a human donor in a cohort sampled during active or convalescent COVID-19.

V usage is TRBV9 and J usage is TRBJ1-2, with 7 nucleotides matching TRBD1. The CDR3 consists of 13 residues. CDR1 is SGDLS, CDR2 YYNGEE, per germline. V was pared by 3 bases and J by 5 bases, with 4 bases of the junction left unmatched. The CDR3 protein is CASSGTGVYGYTF. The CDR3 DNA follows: TGTGCCAGCAGCGGTACAGGGGTTTATGGCTACACCTTC.

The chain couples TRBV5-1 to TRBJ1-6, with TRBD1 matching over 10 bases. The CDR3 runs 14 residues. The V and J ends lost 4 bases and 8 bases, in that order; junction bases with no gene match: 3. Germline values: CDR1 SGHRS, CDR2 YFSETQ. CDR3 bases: TGCGCCAGCAGCCCCGGGACAGGGGATTCACCCCTCCACTTT. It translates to CASSPGTGDSPLHF.

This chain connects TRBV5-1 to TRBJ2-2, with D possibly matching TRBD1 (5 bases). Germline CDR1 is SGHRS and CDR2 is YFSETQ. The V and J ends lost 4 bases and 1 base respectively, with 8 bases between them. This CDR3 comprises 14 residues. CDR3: CASSKGQNTGELFF. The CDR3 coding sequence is TGCGCCAGCAGCAAAGGACAGAACACCGGGGAGCTGTTTTTT.

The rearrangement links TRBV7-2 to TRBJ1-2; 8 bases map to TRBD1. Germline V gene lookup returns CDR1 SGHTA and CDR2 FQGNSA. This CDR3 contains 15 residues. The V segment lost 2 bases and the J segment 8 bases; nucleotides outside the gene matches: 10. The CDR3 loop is CASSLIAGGAVGYTF. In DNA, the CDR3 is TGTGCCAGCAGCTTAATCGCAGGGGGCGCGGTAGGCTACACCTTC.

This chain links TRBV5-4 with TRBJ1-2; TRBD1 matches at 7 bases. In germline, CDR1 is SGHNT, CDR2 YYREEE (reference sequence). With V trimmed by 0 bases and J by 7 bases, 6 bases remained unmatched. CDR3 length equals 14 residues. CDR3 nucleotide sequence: TGTGCCAGCAGCTTGGAGACAGGGTCCCCTGGCTACACCTTC. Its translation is CASSLETGSPGYTF.

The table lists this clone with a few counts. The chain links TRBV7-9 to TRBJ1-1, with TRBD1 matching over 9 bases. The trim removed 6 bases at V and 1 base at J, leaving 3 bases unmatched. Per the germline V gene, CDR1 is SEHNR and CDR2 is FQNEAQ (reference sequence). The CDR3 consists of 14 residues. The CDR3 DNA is TGTGCCAGCAGTCAGGACAGGGGGAACACTGAAGCTTTCTTT. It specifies CASSQDRGNTEAFF.

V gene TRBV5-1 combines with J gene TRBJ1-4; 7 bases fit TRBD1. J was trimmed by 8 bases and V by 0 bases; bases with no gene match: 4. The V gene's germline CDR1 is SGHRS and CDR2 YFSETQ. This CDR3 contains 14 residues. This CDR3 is CASSLATGDEKLFF. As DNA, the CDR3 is TGCGCCAGCAGCTTGGCCACAGGGGACGAAAAACTGTTTTTT.

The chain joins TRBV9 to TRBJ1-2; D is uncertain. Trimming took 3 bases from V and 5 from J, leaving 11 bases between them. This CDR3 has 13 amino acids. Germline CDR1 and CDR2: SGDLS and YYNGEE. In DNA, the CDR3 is TGTGCCAGCAGCGGTTCTCTTAAATATGGCTACACCTTC. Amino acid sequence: CASSGSLKYGYTF.

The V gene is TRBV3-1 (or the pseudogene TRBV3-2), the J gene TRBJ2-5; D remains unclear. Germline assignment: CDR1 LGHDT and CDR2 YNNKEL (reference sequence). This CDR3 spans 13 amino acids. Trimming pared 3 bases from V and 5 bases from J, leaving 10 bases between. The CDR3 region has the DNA TGTGCCAGCAGCCACGAGGTCCTCGAGACCCAGTACTTC. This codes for CASSHEVLETQYF.

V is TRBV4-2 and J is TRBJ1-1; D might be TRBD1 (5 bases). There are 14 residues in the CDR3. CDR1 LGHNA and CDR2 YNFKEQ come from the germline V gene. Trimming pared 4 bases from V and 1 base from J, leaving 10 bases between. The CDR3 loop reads CASSPRARNTEAFF. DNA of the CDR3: TGTGCCAGCAGCCCCAGGGCACGGAACACTGAAGCTTTCTTT.